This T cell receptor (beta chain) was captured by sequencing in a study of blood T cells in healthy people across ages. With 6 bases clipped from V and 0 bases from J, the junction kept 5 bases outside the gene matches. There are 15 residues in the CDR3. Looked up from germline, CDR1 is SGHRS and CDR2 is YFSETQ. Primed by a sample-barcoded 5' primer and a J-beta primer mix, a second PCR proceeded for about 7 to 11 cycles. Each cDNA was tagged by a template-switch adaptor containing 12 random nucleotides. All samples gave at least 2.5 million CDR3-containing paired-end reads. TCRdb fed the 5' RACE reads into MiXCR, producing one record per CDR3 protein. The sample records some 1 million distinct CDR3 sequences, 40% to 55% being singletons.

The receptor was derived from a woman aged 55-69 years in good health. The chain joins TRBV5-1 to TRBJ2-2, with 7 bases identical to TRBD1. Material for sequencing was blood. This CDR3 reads CASTPGTANTGELFF. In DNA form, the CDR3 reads TGCGCCAGCACCCCGGGGACAGCGAACACCGGGGAGCTGTTTTTT.